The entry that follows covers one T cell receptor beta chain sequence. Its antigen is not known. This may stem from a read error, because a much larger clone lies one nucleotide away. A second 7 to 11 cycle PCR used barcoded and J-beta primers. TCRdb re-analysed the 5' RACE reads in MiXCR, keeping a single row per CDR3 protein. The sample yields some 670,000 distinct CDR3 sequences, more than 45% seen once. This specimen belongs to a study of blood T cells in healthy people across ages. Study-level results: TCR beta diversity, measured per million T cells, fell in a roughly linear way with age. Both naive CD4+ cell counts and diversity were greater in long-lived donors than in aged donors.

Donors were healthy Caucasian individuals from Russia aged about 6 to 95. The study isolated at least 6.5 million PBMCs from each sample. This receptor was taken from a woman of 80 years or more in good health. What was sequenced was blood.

The CDR3 bases are TGTGCCAACAGCCCCACGGTGGGGTCACCCCTCCACTTT. Its translation: CANSPTVGSPLHF. The V gene is TRBV27, the J gene TRBJ1-6, with D unclear. This CDR3 is built from 13 residues. The V gene's germline CDR1 is MNHEY and CDR2 SMNVEV (reference sequence). Trimming removed 10 bases from V and 10 bases from J, with 17 bases in between.